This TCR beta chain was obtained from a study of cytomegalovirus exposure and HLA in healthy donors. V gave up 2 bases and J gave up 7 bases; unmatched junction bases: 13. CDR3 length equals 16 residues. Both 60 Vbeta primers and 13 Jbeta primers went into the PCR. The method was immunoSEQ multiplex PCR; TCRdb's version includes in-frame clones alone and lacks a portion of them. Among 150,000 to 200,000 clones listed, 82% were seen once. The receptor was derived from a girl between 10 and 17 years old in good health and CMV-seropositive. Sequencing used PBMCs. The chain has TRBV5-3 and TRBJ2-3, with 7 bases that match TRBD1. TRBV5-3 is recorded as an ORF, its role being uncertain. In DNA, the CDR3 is TGTGCCAGAAGCTTACGCCAAAGCCGGGACAGACATACGCAGTATTTT. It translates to CARSLRQSRDRHTQYF.